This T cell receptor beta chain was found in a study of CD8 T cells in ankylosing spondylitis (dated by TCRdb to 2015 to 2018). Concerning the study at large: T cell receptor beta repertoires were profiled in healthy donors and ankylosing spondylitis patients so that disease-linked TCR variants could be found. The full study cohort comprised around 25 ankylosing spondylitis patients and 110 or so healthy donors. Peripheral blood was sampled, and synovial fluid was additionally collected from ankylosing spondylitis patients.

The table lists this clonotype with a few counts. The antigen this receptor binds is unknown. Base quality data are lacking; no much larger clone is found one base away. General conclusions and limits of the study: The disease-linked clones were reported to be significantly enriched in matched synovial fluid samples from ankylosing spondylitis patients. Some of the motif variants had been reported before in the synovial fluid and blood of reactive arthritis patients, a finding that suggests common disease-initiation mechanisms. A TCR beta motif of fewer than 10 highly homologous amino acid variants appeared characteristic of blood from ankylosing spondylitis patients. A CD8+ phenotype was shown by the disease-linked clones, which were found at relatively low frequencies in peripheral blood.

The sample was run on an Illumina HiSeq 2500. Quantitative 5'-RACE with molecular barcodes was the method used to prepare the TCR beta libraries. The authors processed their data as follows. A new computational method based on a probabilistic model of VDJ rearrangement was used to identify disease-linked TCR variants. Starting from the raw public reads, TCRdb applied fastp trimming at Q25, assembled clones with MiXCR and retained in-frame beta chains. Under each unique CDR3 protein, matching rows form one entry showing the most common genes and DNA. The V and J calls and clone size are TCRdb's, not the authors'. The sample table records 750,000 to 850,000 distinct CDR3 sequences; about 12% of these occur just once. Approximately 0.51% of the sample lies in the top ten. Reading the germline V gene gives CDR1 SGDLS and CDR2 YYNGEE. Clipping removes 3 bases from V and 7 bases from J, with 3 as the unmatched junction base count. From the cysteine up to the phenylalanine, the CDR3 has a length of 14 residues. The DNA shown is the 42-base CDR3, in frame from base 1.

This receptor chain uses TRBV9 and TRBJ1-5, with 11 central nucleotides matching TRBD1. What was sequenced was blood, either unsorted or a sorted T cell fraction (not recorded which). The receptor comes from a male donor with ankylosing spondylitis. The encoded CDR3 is CASSAGQGGQPQHF. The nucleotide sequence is TGTGCCAGCAGCGCGGGACAGGGGGGACAGCCCCAGCATTTT.